The present entry profiles one T cell receptor (beta chain) with its context. TCRdb's table, derived via immunoSEQ multiplex PCR, lists solely in-frame clones and lacks some. The table has about 79,000 clones, approximately 93% seen once. The record originates from a study of control samples from healthy donors and cancer patients. The CDR3 is 15 residues long. Trimming pared 6 bases from V and 5 bases from J, leaving 14 bases between. The germline V gene encodes CDR1 MNHEY and CDR2 SVGAGI. The V call is TRBV6-5, the J call TRBJ1-6; D unclear. The TCR sequence derives from a woman aged 35 to 49 with lung cancer. Sequences were obtained from PBMCs. CDR3 loop: CASSPSRVNNSPLHF. CDR3 DNA: TGTGCCAGCAGCCCGAGTAGGGTTAATAATTCACCCCTCCACTTT.